This TCR beta chain was identified in a study of T cell repertoires in cytomegalovirus infection. TCRdb redid the calling of the reads with MiXCR, one entry per CDR3 protein. In the table there are more than 150,000 distinct CDR3 sequences, roughly 20% of which are singletons. The length of the CDR3 is 15 residues. V was shortened by 5 bases and J by 0 bases, with 11 bases between the two germline ends. The germline V gene encodes CDR1 LNHDA and CDR2 SQIVND (reference sequence). This rearrangement joins TRBV19 to TRBJ1-3; D not certain. The sequence was obtained from a human donor in good health (CMV status not recorded). Some clones in this sample may be carry-over from other donors' samples. Specimen: PBMCs. The CDR3 DNA sequence: TGTGCCAGTAGTGAAGTCCGGGCCTCTGGAAACACCATATATTTT. Its protein is CASSEVRASGNTIYF.